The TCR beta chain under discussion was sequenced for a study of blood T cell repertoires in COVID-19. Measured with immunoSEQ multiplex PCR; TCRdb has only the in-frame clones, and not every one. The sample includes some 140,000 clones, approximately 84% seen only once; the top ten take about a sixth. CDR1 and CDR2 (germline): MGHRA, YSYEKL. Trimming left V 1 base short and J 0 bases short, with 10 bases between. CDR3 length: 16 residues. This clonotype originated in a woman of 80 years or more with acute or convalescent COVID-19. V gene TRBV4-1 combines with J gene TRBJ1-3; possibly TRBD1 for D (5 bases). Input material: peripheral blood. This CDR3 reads CASSQAQVHSGNTIYF. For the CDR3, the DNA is TGCGCCAGCAGCCAAGCACAGGTACACTCTGGAAACACCATATATTTT.